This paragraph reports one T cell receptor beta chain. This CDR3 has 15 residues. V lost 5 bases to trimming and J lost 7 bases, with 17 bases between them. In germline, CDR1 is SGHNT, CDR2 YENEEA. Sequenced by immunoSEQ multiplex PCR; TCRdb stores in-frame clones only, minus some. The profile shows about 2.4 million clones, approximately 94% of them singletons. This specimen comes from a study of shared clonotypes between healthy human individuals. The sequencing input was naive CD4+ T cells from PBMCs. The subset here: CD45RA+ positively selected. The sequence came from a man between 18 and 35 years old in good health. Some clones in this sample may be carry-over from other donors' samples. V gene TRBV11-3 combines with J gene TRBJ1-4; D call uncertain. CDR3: CASSHQTGRGEKLFF. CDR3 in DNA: TGTGCCAGCAGCCACCAGACGGGCCGGGGTGAAAAACTGTTTTTT.